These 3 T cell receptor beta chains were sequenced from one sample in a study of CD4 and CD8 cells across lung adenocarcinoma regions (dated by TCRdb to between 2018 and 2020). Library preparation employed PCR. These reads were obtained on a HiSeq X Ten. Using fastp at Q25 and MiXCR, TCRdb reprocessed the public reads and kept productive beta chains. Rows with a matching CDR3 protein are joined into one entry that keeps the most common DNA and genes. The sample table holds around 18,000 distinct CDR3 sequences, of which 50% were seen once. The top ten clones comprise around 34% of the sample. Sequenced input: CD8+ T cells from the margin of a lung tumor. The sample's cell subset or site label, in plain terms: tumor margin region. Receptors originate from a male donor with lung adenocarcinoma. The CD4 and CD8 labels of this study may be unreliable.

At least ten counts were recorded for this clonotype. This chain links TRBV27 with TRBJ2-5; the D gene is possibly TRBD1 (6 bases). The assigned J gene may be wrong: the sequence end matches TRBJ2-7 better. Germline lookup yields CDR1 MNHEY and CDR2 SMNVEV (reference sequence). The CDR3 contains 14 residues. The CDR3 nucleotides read TGTGCCAGCAGTTTTGGTAGGGGGTACTACGAGCAGTACTTC. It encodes CASSFGRGYYEQYF.

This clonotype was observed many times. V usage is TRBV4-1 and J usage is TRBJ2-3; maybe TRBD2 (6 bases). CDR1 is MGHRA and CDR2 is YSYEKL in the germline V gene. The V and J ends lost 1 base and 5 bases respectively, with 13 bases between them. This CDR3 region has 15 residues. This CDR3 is CASSQVGTGGDTQYF. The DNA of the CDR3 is TGCGCCAGCAGCCAAGTCGGGACTGGTGGAGATACGCAGTATTTT.

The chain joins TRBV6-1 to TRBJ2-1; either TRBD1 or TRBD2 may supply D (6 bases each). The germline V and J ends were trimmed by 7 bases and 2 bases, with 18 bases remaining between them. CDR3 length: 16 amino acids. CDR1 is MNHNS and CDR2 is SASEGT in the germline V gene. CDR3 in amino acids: CASIEGGLQPYNEQFF. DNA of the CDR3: TGTGCCAGCATCGAAGGGGGACTCCAACCCTACAATGAGCAGTTCTTC.